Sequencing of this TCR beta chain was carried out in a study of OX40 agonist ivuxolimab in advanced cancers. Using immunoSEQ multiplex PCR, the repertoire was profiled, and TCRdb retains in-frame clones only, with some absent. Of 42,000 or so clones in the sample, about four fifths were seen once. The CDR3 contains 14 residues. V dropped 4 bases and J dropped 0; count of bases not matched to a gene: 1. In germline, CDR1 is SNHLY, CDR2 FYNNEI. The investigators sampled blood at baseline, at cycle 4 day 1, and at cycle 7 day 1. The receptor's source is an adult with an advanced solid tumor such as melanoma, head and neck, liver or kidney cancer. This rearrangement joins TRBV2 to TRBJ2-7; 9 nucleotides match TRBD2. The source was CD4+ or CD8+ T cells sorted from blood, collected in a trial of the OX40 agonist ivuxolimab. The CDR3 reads CASSVSGSSYEQYF. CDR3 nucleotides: TGTGCCAGCAGTGTTAGCGGGAGCTCCTACGAGCAGTACTTC. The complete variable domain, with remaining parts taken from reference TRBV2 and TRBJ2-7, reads EPEVTQTPSHQVTQMGQEVILRCVPISNHLYFYWYRQILGQKVEFLVSFYNNEISEKSEIFDDQFSVERPDGSNFTLKIRSTKLEDSAMYFCASSVSGSSYEQYFGPGTRLTVT.